This T cell receptor beta chain comes out of a study of blood T cell repertoires in COVID-19. The CDR3 totals 17 residues. CDR1 MGHDK and CDR2 SYGVNS come from the germline V gene. Trimming cost V 4 bases and J 0 bases; bases outside gene matches: 5. This table comes from immunoSEQ multiplex PCR, and its TCRdb copy is limited to in-frame clones, with some not included. Of roughly 440,000 clones in the sample, around 88% were seen once. Material: peripheral blood. J is TRBJ2-6 and V is TRBV25-1, with 8 bases that match TRBD2. This clonotype was sampled from a woman in her fifties or sixties with COVID-19, enrolled during active disease. CDR3 coding DNA: TGTGCCAGCAGTGCTATAGCGGGGAGCTCTGGGGCCAACGTCCTGACTTTC. This translates into CASSAIAGSSGANVLTF.